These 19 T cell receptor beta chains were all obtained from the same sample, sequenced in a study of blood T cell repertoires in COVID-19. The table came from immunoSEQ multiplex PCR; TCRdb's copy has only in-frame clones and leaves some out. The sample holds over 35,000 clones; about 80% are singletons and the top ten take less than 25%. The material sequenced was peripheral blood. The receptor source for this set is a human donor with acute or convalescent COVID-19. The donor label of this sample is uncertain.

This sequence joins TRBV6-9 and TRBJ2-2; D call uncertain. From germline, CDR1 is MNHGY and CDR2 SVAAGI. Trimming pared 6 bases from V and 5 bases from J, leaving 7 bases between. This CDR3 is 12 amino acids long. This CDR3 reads CASRRITGELFF. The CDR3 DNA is TGTGCCAGCAGGAGAATAACCGGGGAGCTGTTTTTT.

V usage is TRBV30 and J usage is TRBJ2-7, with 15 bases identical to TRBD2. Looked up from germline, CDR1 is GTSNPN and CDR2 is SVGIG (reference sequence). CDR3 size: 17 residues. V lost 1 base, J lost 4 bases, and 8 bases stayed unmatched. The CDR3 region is CAWSGGTSGGLSYEQYF. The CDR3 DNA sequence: TGTGCCTGGAGTGGAGGGACTAGCGGGGGGTTGTCTTACGAGCAGTACTTC.

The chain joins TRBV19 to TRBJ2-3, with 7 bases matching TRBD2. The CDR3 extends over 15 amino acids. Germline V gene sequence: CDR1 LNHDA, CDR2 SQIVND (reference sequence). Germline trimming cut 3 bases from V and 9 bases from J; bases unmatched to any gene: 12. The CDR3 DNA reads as TGTGCCAGTAGTATTTTCGGAGGAAGCGGGGAGACGCAGTATTTT. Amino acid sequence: CASSIFGGSGETQYF.

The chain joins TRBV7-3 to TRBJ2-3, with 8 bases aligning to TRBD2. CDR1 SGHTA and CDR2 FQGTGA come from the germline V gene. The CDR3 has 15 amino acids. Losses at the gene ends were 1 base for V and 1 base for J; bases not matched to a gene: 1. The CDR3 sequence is CASSLNGGGTDTQYF. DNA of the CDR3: TGTGCCAGCAGCTTAAACGGGGGGGGCACAGATACGCAGTATTTT.

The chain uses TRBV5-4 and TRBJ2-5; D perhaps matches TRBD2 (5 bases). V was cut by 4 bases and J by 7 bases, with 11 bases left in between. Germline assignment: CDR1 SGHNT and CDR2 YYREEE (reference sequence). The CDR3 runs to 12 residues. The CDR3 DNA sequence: TGTGCCAGCAGCCCGGACCGGGGGACCCAGTACTTC. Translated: CASSPDRGTQYF.

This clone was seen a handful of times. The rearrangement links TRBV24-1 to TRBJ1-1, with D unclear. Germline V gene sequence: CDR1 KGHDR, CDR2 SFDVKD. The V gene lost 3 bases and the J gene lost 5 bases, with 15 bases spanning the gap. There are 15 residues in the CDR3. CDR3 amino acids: CATSDKRNSGTEAFF. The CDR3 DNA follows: TGTGCCACCAGTGATAAAAGGAACAGCGGAACTGAAGCTTTCTTT.

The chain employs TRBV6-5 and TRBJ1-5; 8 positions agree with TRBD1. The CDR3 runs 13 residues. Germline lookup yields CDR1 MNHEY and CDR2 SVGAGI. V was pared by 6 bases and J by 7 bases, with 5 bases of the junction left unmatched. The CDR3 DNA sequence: TGTGCCAGCAGCCCCGACAGGGGCCAGCCCCAGCATTTT. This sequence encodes CASSPDRGQPQHF.

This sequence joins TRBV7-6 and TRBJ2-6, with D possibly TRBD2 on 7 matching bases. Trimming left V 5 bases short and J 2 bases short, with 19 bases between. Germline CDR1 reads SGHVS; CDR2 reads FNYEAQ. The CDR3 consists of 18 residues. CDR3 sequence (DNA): TGTGCCAGCAGCCCCTTGCGGGGGCGTACTCCTGGGGCCAACGTCCTGACTTTC. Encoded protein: CASSPLRGRTPGANVLTF. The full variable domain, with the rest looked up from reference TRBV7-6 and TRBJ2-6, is GAGVSQSPRYKVTKRGQDVALRCDPISGHVSLYWYRQALGQGPEFLTYFNYEAQQDKSGLPNDRFSAERPEGSISTLTIQRTEQRDSAMYRCASSPLRGRTPGANVLTFGAGSRLTVL.

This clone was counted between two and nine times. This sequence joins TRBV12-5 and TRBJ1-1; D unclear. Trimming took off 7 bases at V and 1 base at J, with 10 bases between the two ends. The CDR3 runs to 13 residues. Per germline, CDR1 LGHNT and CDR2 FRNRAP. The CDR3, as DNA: TGTGCTAGTGACCCCGGAGGGAACACTGAAGCTTTCTTT. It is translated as CASDPGGNTEAFF.

CDR3 protein: CASSSLTGGFGYGYTF. For the CDR3, the DNA is TGTGCCAGCAGTTCCCTGACAGGGGGTTTTGGTTATGGCTACACCTTC. The chain has TRBV6-5 and TRBJ1-2; 9 positions agree with TRBD1. This CDR3 is built from 16 residues. Germline CDR1 MNHEY, CDR2 SVGAGI. V was clipped by 4 bases and J by 5 bases; unmatched bases: 11.

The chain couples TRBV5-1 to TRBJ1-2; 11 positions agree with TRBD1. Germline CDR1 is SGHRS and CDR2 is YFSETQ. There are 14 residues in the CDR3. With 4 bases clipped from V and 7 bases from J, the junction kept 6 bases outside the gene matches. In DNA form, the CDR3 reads TGCGCCAGCAGCATTGGGACAGGGGGAAGTGGCTACACCTTC. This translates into CASSIGTGGSGYTF.

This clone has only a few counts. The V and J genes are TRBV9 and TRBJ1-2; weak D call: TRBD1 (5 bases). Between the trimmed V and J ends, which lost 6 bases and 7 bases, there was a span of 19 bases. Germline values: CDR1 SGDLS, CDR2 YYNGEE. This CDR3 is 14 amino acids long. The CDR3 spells CASTQGDFFGGYTF. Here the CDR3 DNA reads TGTGCCAGCACGCAAGGGGATTTCTTCGGTGGCTACACCTTC.

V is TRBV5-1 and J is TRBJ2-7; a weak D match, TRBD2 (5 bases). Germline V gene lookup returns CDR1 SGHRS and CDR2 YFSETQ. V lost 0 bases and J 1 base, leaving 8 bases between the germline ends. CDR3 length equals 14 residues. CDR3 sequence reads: CASSLVGESYEQYF. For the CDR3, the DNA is TGCGCCAGCAGCTTGGTCGGGGAGTCCTACGAGCAGTACTTC.

The CDR3 DNA reads TGTGCCAGCAGCGCCTTTAGCGGGATACAAGAGACCCAGTACTTC. This translates into CASSAFSGIQETQYF. The chain employs TRBV9 and TRBJ2-5, with 8 positions matching TRBD2. This CDR3 is built from 15 residues. CDR1 and CDR2 from the germline V gene are SGDLS and YYNGEE. The J segment lost 2 bases and the V segment lost 3 bases, leaving 6 bases of the junction unmatched.

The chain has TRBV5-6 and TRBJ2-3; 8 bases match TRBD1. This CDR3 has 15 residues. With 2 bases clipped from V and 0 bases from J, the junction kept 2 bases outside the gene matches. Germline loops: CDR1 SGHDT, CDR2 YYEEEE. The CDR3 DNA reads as TGTGCCAGCAGCTTCAGGACAGGGAGCACAGATACGCAGTATTTT. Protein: CASSFRTGSTDTQYF.

CDR3 sequence: CASKSREQPFEKLFF. The CDR3 DNA reads as TGTGCCAGCAAGTCGAGAGAACAGCCATTCGAAAAACTGTTTTTT. The J gene is TRBJ1-4, the V gene TRBV6-5; no reliable D call. The CDR3 totals 15 residues. Trimming stripped 7 bases from V and 8 bases from J, with 20 bases between. Germline lookup yields CDR1 MNHEY and CDR2 SVGAGI.

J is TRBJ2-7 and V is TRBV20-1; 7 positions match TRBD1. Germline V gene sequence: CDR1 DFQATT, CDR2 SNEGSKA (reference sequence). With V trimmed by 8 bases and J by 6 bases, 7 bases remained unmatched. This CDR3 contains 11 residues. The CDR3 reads CSPGGLSEQYF. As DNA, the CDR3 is TGCAGTCCAGGGGGTCTTAGCGAGCAGTACTTC.

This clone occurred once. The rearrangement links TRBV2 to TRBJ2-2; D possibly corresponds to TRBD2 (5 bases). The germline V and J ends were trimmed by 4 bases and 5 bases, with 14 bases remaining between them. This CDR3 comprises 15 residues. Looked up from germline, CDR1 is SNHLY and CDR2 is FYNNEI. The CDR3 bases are TGTGCCAGCAGTGTGGGTGGGAGCGGTACCGGGGAGCTGTTTTTT. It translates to CASSVGGSGTGELFF.

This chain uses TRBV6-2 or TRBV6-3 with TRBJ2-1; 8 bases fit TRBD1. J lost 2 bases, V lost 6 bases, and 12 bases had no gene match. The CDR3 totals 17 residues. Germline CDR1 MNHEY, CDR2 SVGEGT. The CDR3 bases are TGTGCCAGCAGCCTAGGTCGACAGGGGATAACCTACAATGAGCAGTTCTTC. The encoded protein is CASSLGRQGITYNEQFF.